Below, 13 T cell receptor beta chains from the same sample are listed, as sequenced in a study of blood T cell repertoires in COVID-19. Generated by immunoSEQ multiplex PCR, the TCRdb table keeps only in-frame clones and is missing some. In the table there are roughly 330,000 clones, 86% of which are singletons. The sample comprised peripheral blood. These receptors were taken from a woman between 45 and 65 years old with acute or convalescent COVID-19.

The chain uses TRBV19 and TRBJ2-1; weak D call: TRBD2 (6 bases). CDR1 and CDR2 from the germline V gene are LNHDA and SQIVND (reference sequence). The CDR3 totals 21 residues. The ends were cut back, 2 bases at V and 7 bases at J, with 33 bases in the middle. Here the CDR3 reads CASSISAYSIWERALLNEQFF. CDR3 nucleotide sequence: TGTGCCAGTAGTATATCTGCATATTCCATATGGGAGCGGGCCCTATTGAATGAGCAGTTCTTC.

The J gene is TRBJ2-1, the V gene TRBV5-1, with TRBD1 matching over 7 bases. Germline-derived CDR1 and CDR2 are SGHRS and YFSETQ. Trimming at V came to 3 bases and at J to 5 bases, leaving 11 bases not matched to a gene. The CDR3 length is 16 residues. CDR3 coding DNA: TGCGCCAGCAGCTCCGCCGGGACAGCCCTCCACAATGAGCAGTTCTTC. Its translation: CASSSAGTALHNEQFF.

The rearrangement links TRBV4-2 to TRBJ2-5; 11 nucleotides line up with TRBD2. The germline gives CDR1 LGHNA, CDR2 YNFKEQ. V was clipped by 0 bases and J by 2 bases; unmatched bases: 5. This CDR3 spans 17 amino acids. CDR3 nucleotide sequence: TGTGCCAGCAGCCAAGATGGCCTAGCGGGAGGTCAAGAGACCCAGTACTTC. This sequence encodes CASSQDGLAGGQETQYF.

The V call is TRBV15, the J call TRBJ2-1; TRBD2 matches at 12 bases. The trim removed 5 bases at V and 7 bases at J, leaving 9 bases unmatched. This CDR3 has 16 amino acids. The germline CDR1 and CDR2 sequences are LNHNV and YYDKDF (reference sequence). The CDR3 reads CATSPRTSGIGNEQFF. As DNA, the CDR3 is TGTGCCACCAGCCCCCGGACTAGCGGGATAGGGAATGAGCAGTTCTTC.

V and J are TRBV28 and TRBJ2-5, with TRBD2 as a possible D gene (6 bases). This CDR3 spans 17 amino acids. Germline V gene sequence: CDR1 MDHEN, CDR2 SYDVKM. V was trimmed by 3 bases and J by 5 bases, leaving 22 bases between them. Here the CDR3 DNA reads TGTGCCAGCAGTTTCTCCCTGGGGAGCGGGTGGGGCGAGACCCAGTACTTC. Encoded protein: CASSFSLGSGWGETQYF.

The chain employs TRBV6-4 and TRBJ1-5; 8 nucleotides match TRBD1. V lost 9 bases to trimming and J lost 4 bases; unmatched junction nucleotides: 5. This CDR3 has 13 residues. Germline CDR1 MRHNA, CDR2 SNTAGT. Here the CDR3 reads CASDGQGNQPQHF. For the CDR3, the DNA is TGTGCCAGTGACGGACAGGGAAATCAGCCCCAGCATTTT.

V and J are TRBV7-3 and TRBJ1-4; D may be TRBD1 (5 bases). Germline values: CDR1 SGHTA, CDR2 FQGTGA. The V and J ends lost 8 bases and 7 bases respectively, with 35 bases between them. The CDR3 is made up of 20 amino acids. CDR3 nucleotide sequence: TGTGCCAGCGGGAATACAAGGGCACTGCGGGGGTTGTTTTTTTTTGAAAAACTGTTTTTT. Amino acid sequence: CASGNTRALRGLFFFEKLFF.

The J gene is TRBJ1-6, the V gene TRBV5-4, with D possibly being TRBD1 (6 bases). The V gene lost 0 bases and the J gene lost 8 bases, with 15 bases spanning the gap. The CDR3 length is 16 residues. The germline V gene has CDR1 SGHNT and CDR2 YYREEE (reference sequence). CDR3 coding DNA: TGTGCCAGCAGCTTGGCCTTATTAAACAGGGATTCACCCCTCCACTTT. Amino acid sequence: CASSLALLNRDSPLHF.

The chain is built from TRBV27 and TRBJ1-1; 12 nucleotides line up with TRBD1. CDR3 length: 16 residues. The germline V gene encodes CDR1 MNHEY and CDR2 SMNVEV (reference sequence). V gave up 2 bases and J gave up 1 base; unmatched junction bases: 2. The CDR3 nucleotides are TGTGCCAGCAGTTTAACGGGACAGGGGGCGAACACTGAAGCTTTCTTT. Protein product: CASSLTGQGANTEAFF.

The J gene is TRBJ2-5, the V gene TRBV30; the D is unclear. CDR3 size: 12 residues. Germline V CDR1 and CDR2: GTSNPN, SVGIG (reference sequence). V dropped 5 bases and J dropped 5 bases, with 12 bases sitting between them. CDR3 amino acids: CAWDQVKETQYF. For the CDR3, the DNA is TGTGCCTGGGACCAGGTAAAGGAGACCCAGTACTTC.

As to this clone: Other DNA sequences in this specimen translate into the identical CDR3. This chain connects TRBV20-1 to TRBJ1-1, with 8 bases matching TRBD1. The CDR3 extends over 11 amino acids. The germline gives CDR1 DFQATT, CDR2 SNEGSKA (reference sequence). The trim removed 3 bases at V and 6 bases at J, leaving 0 bases unmatched. Written as DNA, the CDR3 is TGCAGTGCTAGGGACAGGGCTGAAGCTTTCTTT. This sequence encodes CSARDRAEAFF.

This clone appeared a single time. The chain couples TRBV28 to TRBJ2-2; D uncertain. Looked up from germline, CDR1 is MDHEN and CDR2 is SYDVKM. This CDR3 region has 12 residues. The ends were cut back, 6 bases at V and 3 bases at J, with 5 bases in the middle. The chain's CDR3 is CASRRYTGELFF. The CDR3 bases are TGTGCCAGCAGGCGTTACACCGGGGAGCTGTTTTTT.

In DNA, the CDR3 is TGTGCCAGCAGCTTCAGGTATTTAGCGGGAGTCAATGAGCAGTTCTTC. The encoded protein is CASSFRYLAGVNEQFF. V gene TRBV7-9 combines with J gene TRBJ2-1, with 9 bases identical to TRBD2. J gave up 6 bases and V 3 bases, and 9 bases lay outside the gene matches. The germline V gene encodes CDR1 SEHNR and CDR2 FQNEAQ (reference sequence). The CDR3 is made up of 16 amino acids.